Presented here are 20 T cell receptor beta chains from one specimen sequenced in a study of beta chain features in type 1 diabetes. Findings and limits, study-wide: The study found moderately but significantly shorter TCRB CDR3s in all four CD4+ subsets of Type 1 diabetes patients.

Isolated RNA was reverse transcribed in full, so expressed TCRB transcripts were sequenced. Assay: immunoSEQ multiplex PCR; the TCRdb copy retains only in-frame clones and omits some. Found here are 250,000 to 300,000 clones, approximately 25% of them singletons; the top ten hold around 0.011%. No cognate antigen is known for these TCRs. The sample was naive CD4+ T cells from blood. The receptors stem from a woman younger than 45 with type 1 diabetes.

This clone was counted between two and nine times. This chain connects TRBV7-9 to TRBJ1-1; TRBD1 might be the D (5 bases). CDR3 size: 13 residues. Trimming left V 1 base short and J 10 bases short, with 13 bases between. In germline, CDR1 is SEHNR, CDR2 FQNEAQ (reference sequence). The CDR3: CASSLGSQGRAFF. CDR3 nucleotides: TGTGCCAGCAGCTTAGGGTCCCAGGGAAGAGCTTTCTTT.

This clone was counted only a few times. The chain carries TRBV4-1 and TRBJ1-1; D is possibly TRBD1 (6 bases). The germline gives CDR1 MGHRA, CDR2 YSYEKL. Trimming removed 4 bases at V and 0 bases at J, with 9 bases between. This CDR3 comprises 14 residues. The CDR3 here is CASSPGQLNTEAFF. Here the CDR3 DNA reads TGCGCCAGCAGCCCTGGACAGTTGAACACTGAAGCTTTCTTT.

This chain uses TRBV29-1 with TRBJ2-5; no firm D call. V was cut by 2 bases and J by 2 bases, with 3 bases left in between. CDR1 is SQVTM, CDR2 ANQGSEA, per germline. This CDR3 region has 11 residues. The CDR3, as DNA: TGCAGCGTTGAACCGCAAGAGACCCAGTACTTC. Translation: CSVEPQETQYF.

The rearrangement links TRBV5-1 to TRBJ2-3; tentatively, D is TRBD1 (6 bases). The CDR3 consists of 13 residues. Germline V lookup: CDR1 SGHRS, CDR2 YFSETQ. Trimming took off 3 bases at V and 6 bases at J, with 11 bases between the two ends. The CDR3 DNA reads TGCGCCAGCAGCTCGACAGGATTTGATACGCAGTATTTT. Protein product: CASSSTGFDTQYF.

Only a few counts were recorded for this clone. The chain is built from TRBV29-1 and TRBJ2-1; tentative D call: TRBD1 (6 bases). CDR3 length equals 14 residues. CDR1 is SQVTM, CDR2 ANQGSEA, per germline. V shed 0 bases and J shed 2 bases, with 8 bases lying between them. CDR3 nucleotide sequence: TGCAGCGTTGAAGAGGACAGAGCCTACAATGAGCAGTTCTTC. Translation: CSVEEDRAYNEQFF.

The chain is built from TRBV15 and TRBJ2-5, with 11 bases fitting TRBD2. This CDR3 has 15 residues. Losses at the gene ends were 6 bases for V and 2 bases for J; bases not matched to a gene: 5. Looked up from germline, CDR1 is LNHNV and CDR2 is YYDKDF (reference sequence). In DNA, the CDR3 is TGTGCCACCAGGACCGGGACTAGCGGACAAGAGACCCAGTACTTC. It specifies CATRTGTSGQETQYF.

This clone has just a few counts. The chain carries TRBV19 and TRBJ1-1; D perhaps matches TRBD1 (6 bases). Trimming took 6 bases from V and 1 from J, leaving 12 bases between them. Germline V lookup: CDR1 LNHDA, CDR2 SQIVND (reference sequence). CDR3 length: 14 amino acids. The DNA of the CDR3 is TGTGCCAGTAGGACTACAGGGCCGAACACTGAAGCTTTCTTT. Its protein product is CASRTTGPNTEAFF.

This clone occurred a few times. The rearrangement links TRBV19 to TRBJ2-7, with 8 bases lining up with TRBD2. This CDR3 is built from 13 residues. Trimming cost V 2 bases and J 6 bases; bases outside gene matches: 3. Germline CDR1 is LNHDA and CDR2 is SQIVND (reference sequence). CDR3 nucleotides: TGTGCCAGTAGTATAAGCGGGAGTGTCGAGCAGTACTTC. It specifies CASSISGSVEQYF.

There are a few counts of this clone. The V gene is TRBV7-8, the J gene TRBJ2-1; no firm D call. The CDR3 has 12 residues. Germline CDR1 and CDR2: SGHVS and FQNEAQ. V lost 9 bases and J 7 bases, leaving 13 bases between the germline ends. The CDR3 loop reads CARGYKRNEQFF. CDR3 nucleotide sequence: TGTGCCAGAGGCTATAAGAGGAATGAGCAGTTCTTC.

V usage is TRBV5-1 and J usage is TRBJ2-1; no firm D call. V was cut by 5 bases and J by 5 bases, with 17 bases left in between. The germline V gene encodes CDR1 SGHRS and CDR2 YFSETQ. This CDR3 has 15 amino acids. The CDR3 sequence: CASSPGAQIDNEQFF. The CDR3 nucleotides are TGCGCCAGCAGTCCCGGAGCGCAAATTGACAATGAGCAGTTCTTC.

The chain recombines TRBV28 with TRBJ2-1; TRBD2 matches at 7 bases. Germline CDR1 is MDHEN and CDR2 is SYDVKM. This CDR3 has 14 residues. The junction had 0 bases not matched to a gene; V was cut back by 2 bases and J by 2 bases. The DNA of the CDR3 is TGTGCCAGCAGTTTAGCGGGAGCCTACAATGAGCAGTTCTTC. Amino acids: CASSLAGAYNEQFF.

This chain joins TRBV30 and TRBJ1-1, with 10 bases aligning to TRBD1. The CDR3 length is 15 residues. CDR1 and CDR2 (germline): GTSNPN, SVGIG (reference sequence). The J segment lost 1 base and the V segment lost 5 bases, leaving 7 bases of the junction unmatched. The CDR3 DNA reads TGTGCCTGGTACCGGGACAGGGGATCGAACACTGAAGCTTTCTTT. Translated: CAWYRDRGSNTEAFF.

This clone was picked up a small number of times. This sample also contains other DNA sequences that code for the same CDR3. The rearrangement joins TRBV28 to TRBJ2-3; a weak D match, TRBD1 (6 bases). The CDR3 spans 13 residues. Trimming stripped 2 bases from V and 4 bases from J, with 7 bases between. CDR1 and CDR2 from the germline V gene are MDHEN and SYDVKM. The CDR3 spells CASSLAGADTQYF. CDR3 in DNA: TGTGCCAGCAGTTTAGCAGGGGCAGATACGCAGTATTTT.

A note on this clone: Other DNA sequences in this specimen translate into the identical CDR3. The chain is built from TRBV29-1 and TRBJ1-2, with D unclear. The germline CDR1 and CDR2 sequences are SQVTM and ANQGSEA. V was trimmed by 4 bases and J by 6 bases, leaving 6 bases between them. The CDR3 is made up of 10 amino acids. The DNA of the CDR3 is TGCAGCGTTGGGGGAGATGGCTACACCTTC. It is translated as CSVGGDGYTF.

The chain combines TRBV5-1 with TRBJ2-1; 7 bases agree with TRBD2. This CDR3 has 15 residues. CDR1 and CDR2 (germline): SGHRS, YFSETQ. After removal of 3 bases from V and 1 base from J, the junction contained 4 bases not matched to a gene. The CDR3 bases are TGCGCCAGCAGCTGGGGGGGGAGTTCCTACAATGAGCAGTTCTTC. It yields the protein CASSWGGSSYNEQFF. Full variable domain (remainder filled in from reference TRBV5-1 and TRBJ2-1): KAGVTQTPRYLIKTRGQQVTLSCSPISGHRSVSWYQQTPGQGLQFLFEYFSETQRNKGNFPGRFSGRQFSNSRSEMNVSTLELGDSALYLCASSWGGSSYNEQFFGPGTRLTVL.

This clone was seen a few times. V and J are TRBV29-1 and TRBJ2-7; 11 nucleotides agree with TRBD1. Germline CDR1 and CDR2: SQVTM and ANQGSEA. J was trimmed by 7 bases and V by 4 bases; bases with no gene match: 12. The CDR3 loop spans 15 amino acids. CDR3 nucleotides: TGCAGCGTTGGGCCCGGACAGGGGGCAGAGCGGGAGCAGTACTTC. This translates into CSVGPGQGAEREQYF.

The gene calls are TRBV7-9 and TRBJ2-7; D possibly corresponds to TRBD1 (6 bases). Germline CDR1 SEHNR, CDR2 FQNEAQ (reference sequence). V lost 3 bases and J lost 3, with 9 bases in between. The CDR3 contains 13 residues. The CDR3 DNA is TGTGCCAGCAGCTTGTCAGGGGACTACGAGCAGTACTTC. Its translation is CASSLSGDYEQYF.

V usage is TRBV4-1 and J usage is TRBJ1-4, with D hard to call. Germline V gene data show CDR1 as MGHRA and CDR2 as YSYEKL. There are 15 residues in the CDR3. Trimming pared 4 bases from V and 7 bases from J, leaving 16 bases between. CDR3: CASSRAEVPTEKLFF. CDR3 DNA: TGCGCCAGCAGCCGGGCCGAAGTTCCGACTGAAAAACTGTTTTTT.

This clone was seen only a few times. The chain has TRBV6-5 and TRBJ1-2; D is unclear. The CDR3 is 11 residues long. Per germline, CDR1 MNHEY and CDR2 SVGAGI. Trimming cost V 6 bases and J 3 bases, with 5 bases left between them. CDR3 sequence (DNA): TGTGCCAGCAGAGCCGACTATGGCTACACCTTC. The encoded protein is CASRADYGYTF.

This chain uses TRBV4-1 with TRBJ2-7; D not certain. The length of the CDR3 is 14 residues. V was cut by 3 bases and J by 3 bases, with 12 bases left in between. Germline assignment: CDR1 MGHRA and CDR2 YSYEKL. CDR3 region: CASSQAGVDYEQYF. CDR3 in DNA: TGCGCCAGCAGCCAGGCCGGAGTAGACTACGAGCAGTACTTC.